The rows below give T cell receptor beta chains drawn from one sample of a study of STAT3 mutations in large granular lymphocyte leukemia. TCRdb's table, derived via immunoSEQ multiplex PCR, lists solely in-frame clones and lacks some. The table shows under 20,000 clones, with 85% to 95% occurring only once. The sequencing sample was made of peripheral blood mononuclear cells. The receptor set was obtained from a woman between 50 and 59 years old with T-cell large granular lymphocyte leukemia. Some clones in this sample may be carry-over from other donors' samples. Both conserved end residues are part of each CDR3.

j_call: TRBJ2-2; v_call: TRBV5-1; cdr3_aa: CASSGGRNTGELFF
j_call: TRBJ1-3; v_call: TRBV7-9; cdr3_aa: CASSLGQGAGNTIYF
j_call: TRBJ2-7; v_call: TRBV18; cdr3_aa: CASSPLGSRGSYEQYF
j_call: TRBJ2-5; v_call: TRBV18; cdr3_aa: CASSHGTGETQYF
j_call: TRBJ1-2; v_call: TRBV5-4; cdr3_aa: CASTRLQGANKYGYTF
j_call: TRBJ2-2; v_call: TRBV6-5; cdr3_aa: CASSYRETGELFF
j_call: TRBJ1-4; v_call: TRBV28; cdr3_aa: CASSLIRRGEKLFF
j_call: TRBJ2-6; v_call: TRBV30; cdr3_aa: CAWSVVSGANVLTF
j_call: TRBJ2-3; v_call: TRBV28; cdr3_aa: CASRPPGAWSTDTQYF
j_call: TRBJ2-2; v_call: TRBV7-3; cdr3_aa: CASSRTGTTGELFF
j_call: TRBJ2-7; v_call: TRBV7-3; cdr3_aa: CASSPHPGRGPYEQYF
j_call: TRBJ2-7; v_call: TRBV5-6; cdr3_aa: CASSQGAQYEQYF
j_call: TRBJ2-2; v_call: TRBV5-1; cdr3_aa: CASSLTATGELFF
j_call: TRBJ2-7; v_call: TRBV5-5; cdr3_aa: CASSLLAGANEQYF
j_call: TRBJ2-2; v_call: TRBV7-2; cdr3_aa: CASSYAGVGELFF
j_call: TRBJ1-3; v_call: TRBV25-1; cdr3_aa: CASLSPGNTIYF
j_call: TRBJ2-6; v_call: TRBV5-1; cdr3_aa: CASSLVQGGSGANVLTF
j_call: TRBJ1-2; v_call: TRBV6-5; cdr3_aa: CATRLGGYYGYTF
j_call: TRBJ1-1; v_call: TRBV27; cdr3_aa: CASSSSGGGNTEAFF
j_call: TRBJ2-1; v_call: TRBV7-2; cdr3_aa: CASSFRNEQFF
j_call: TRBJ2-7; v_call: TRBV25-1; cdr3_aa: CASSVGDLSSYEQYF
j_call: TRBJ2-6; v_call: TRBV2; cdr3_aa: CASSVGSSGANVLTF
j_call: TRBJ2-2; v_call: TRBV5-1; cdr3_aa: CASSLRVSGELFF
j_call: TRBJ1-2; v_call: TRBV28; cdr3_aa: CASSLVAAYGYTF
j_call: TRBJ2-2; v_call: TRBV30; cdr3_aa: CAWTGNTGELFF
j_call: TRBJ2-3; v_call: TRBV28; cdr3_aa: CASRLGLAGSTDTQYF
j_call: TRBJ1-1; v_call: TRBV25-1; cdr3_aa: CASSADWGQVNTEAFF
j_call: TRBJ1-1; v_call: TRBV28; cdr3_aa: CASSETWSTEAFF